This passage covers 27 T cell receptor beta chains from one sample sequenced in a study of esophageal squamous cell carcinoma under preoperative chemotherapy. TCRdb redid the calling of the PCR reads with MiXCR, one entry per CDR3 protein. Of about 18,000 distinct CDR3 sequences in the sample, roughly 46% were seen once. The time point: after preoperative PTX-NDP chemotherapy. The sample was collected from a patient given preoperative chemotherapy. The source of these receptors is a human donor with esophageal squamous cell carcinoma. The donor label of this sample is uncertain.

This rearrangement joins TRBV7-2 to TRBJ2-1, with TRBD1 matching over 8 bases. Unmatched junction bases numbered 9, after V lost 5 bases and J lost 3 bases. This CDR3 has 16 residues. CDR1 SGHTA and CDR2 FQGNSA come from the germline V gene. CDR3: CASSRGTGGLYNEQFF. The CDR3 nucleotides are TGTGCCAGCAGCCGCGGTACAGGGGGTCTCTACAATGAGCAGTTCTTC.

This clonotype was counted only a few times. The genes are TRBV6-5 and TRBJ2-5; D is possibly TRBD1 (6 bases). The CDR3 contains 17 residues. With 4 bases removed from V and 4 bases from J, the gap between germline ends came to 22 bases. The V gene's germline CDR1 is MNHEY and CDR2 SVGAGI. This CDR3 is CASSSRTVLENIETQYF. In nucleotides, the CDR3 is TGTGCCAGCAGTTCCCGGACAGTCCTGGAGAATATAGAGACCCAGTACTTC.

A note on this clonotype: A read error may produce the germline difference seen at one junction end. The V call is TRBV11-2, the J call TRBJ2-3; weak D call: TRBD2 (6 bases). The CDR3 sequence is 16 residues long. The germline CDR1 and CDR2 sequences are SGHAT and FQNNGV. The CDR3 DNA reads as TGTGCGAGCAGCGCGTCGGGGGTGTGCACCAAAGATATTCAGTACTTT. It translates to CASSASGVCTKDIQYF.

V usage is TRBV7-8 and J usage is TRBJ2-5, with 9 bases aligning to TRBD1. CDR1 SGHVS and CDR2 FQNEAQ come from the germline V gene. J gave up 2 bases and V 3 bases, and 4 bases lay outside the gene matches. This CDR3 is built from 15 residues. This CDR3 is CASSLDRGAQETQYF. In DNA, the CDR3 is TGTGCCAGCAGCTTGGACAGGGGCGCGCAAGAGACCCAGTACTTC. The full variable domain, rest sourced from reference TRBV7-8 and TRBJ2-5, is GAGVSQSPRYKVAKRGQDVALRCDPISGHVSLFWYQQALGQGPEFLTYFQNEAQLDKSGLPSDRFFAERPEGSVSTLKIQRTQQEDSAVYLCASSLDRGAQETQYFGPGTRLLVL.

Points on this clonotype: This could be a read error, since a much larger clone is one nucleotide away. V gene TRBV7-2 combines with J gene TRBJ2-5, with TRBD1 matching 9 bases. V was pared by 7 bases and J by 11 bases, with 14 bases of the junction left unmatched. The CDR3 spans 14 residues. Germline CDR1 and CDR2: SGHTA and FQGNSA. The CDR3 protein is CASNRDRAYNEQYF. CDR3 nucleotide sequence: TGTGCCAGCAACCGGGACAGGGCATACAATGAGCAGTACTTC.

Notes on this clonotype: Compared with germline, one end of the junction differs, possibly owing to a read error. The V gene is TRBV7-3, the J gene TRBJ2-2; D is perhaps TRBD1 (8 bases). The CDR3 is 18 residues long. Germline V gene data show CDR1 as SGHTA and CDR2 as FQGTGA. DNA of the CDR3: TGTGCCAGCAGCCCGAGACCCCTAGCGGCAGGGGGCACCGGGGCGCTGTATTTT. Protein product: CASSPRPLAAGGTGALYF.

The genes are TRBV7-2 and TRBJ2-5; D call uncertain. The assigned J gene may be wrong: the sequence end matches TRBJ2-7 better. CDR1 is SGHTA and CDR2 is FQGNSA in the germline V gene. The CDR3 length is 15 residues. As DNA, the CDR3 is TGTGCCAGCAGCTTAGGGGCGGCCAGCAACTACGAGCAGTACTTC. Protein product: CASSLGAASNYEQYF.

This clonotype was counted ten times or more. It may be a read error: a sequence one base away is much more abundant. The chain is built from TRBV12-3 or TRBV12-4 and TRBJ2-1; TRBD1 aligns across 7 bases. The V gene end was trimmed by 9 bases and the J gene end by 13 bases; junction bases not matched to a gene: 18. CDR3 length: 14 residues. The CDR3 is CASTGDRQQETQFF. In nucleotides, the CDR3 is TGTGCCAGTACAGGGGATCGGCAACAAGAGACCCAGTTCTTC.

The table lists this clonotype with a few counts. This rearrangement joins TRBV5-4 to TRBJ2-3; D gene ambiguous. From germline, CDR1 is SGHNT and CDR2 YYREEE (reference sequence). Trimming took 4 bases from V and 1 from J, leaving 7 bases between them. CDR3 length equals 13 residues. The CDR3 is CASSPGGTDTQYF. CDR3 DNA: TGTGCCAGCAGCCCTGGCGGCACAGATACGCAGTATTTT.

In this sample, this clonotype turned up many times. This rearrangement joins TRBV6-1 to TRBJ2-3, with D possibly TRBD1 on 6 matching bases. Germline V gene data show CDR1 as MNHNS and CDR2 as SASEGT. The CDR3 sequence is 13 residues long. Trimming stripped 6 bases from V and 4 bases from J, with 11 bases between. The CDR3 DNA reads TGTGCCAGCAGCAACAGGGCGTCAGATACGCAGTATTTT. Protein product: CASSNRASDTQYF.

Regarding this clonotype: This may be a read error, as it is one base from a much larger clone. The chain is built from TRBV19 and TRBJ2-5; D is uncertain. CDR1 is LNHDA, CDR2 SQIVND, per germline (reference sequence). This CDR3 has 13 amino acids. V was shortened by 5 bases and J by 11 bases, with 18 bases between the two germline ends. The DNA for the CDR3 is TGTGCCAGTAGTCTTGTCTTTTCCCATGAGCAGTACTTC. This encodes CASSLVFSHEQYF.

The V call is TRBV19, the J call TRBJ2-2, with a tentative D call TRBD2 (6 bases). This CDR3 spans 18 amino acids. Trimming pared 6 bases from V and 1 base from J, leaving 21 bases between. The V gene's germline CDR1 is LNHDA and CDR2 SQIVND (reference sequence). CDR3 residues: CASRWGGVSGRNTGELFF. In nucleotides, the CDR3 is TGTGCCAGTAGGTGGGGAGGCGTGTCGGGACGGAACACCGGGGAGCTGTTTTTT.

The chain couples TRBV7-9 to TRBJ2-7; maybe TRBD1 (6 bases). The germline CDR1 and CDR2 sequences are SEHNR and FQNEAQ (reference sequence). CDR3 length: 13 amino acids. V lost 4 bases and J 1 base, leaving 8 bases between the germline ends. This chain's CDR3 is CASSWGQSYEQYF. CDR3 nucleotides: TGTGCCAGCAGCTGGGGACAATCCTACGAGCAGTACTTC.

To note about this clonotype: The conserved phenylalanine or tryptophan is not found at the CDR3 terminus, so this likely reflects a read error. It is unclear where the CDR3 begins or ends on the DNA, so no DNA is shown, and the CDR3 is as TCRdb lists it. The V gene is TRBV7-8, the J gene TRBJ2-5. Germline V CDR1 and CDR2: SGHVS, FQNEAQ. The CDR3 totals 19 residues, both ends included. CDR3 sequence reads: CASSLKAMGSVAYGETRFL.

This clonotype was picked up many times. In nucleotides, the CDR3 is TGTGCCAGTCGCGACAGGGGGCGCGGGGAGACCCAGTACTTC. Amino acid sequence: CASRDRGRGETQYF. This chain uses TRBV19 with TRBJ2-5; 10 bases match TRBD1. The CDR3 consists of 14 residues. Germline CDR1 is LNHDA and CDR2 is SQIVND (reference sequence). The V and J ends lost 8 bases and 5 bases, in that order; junction bases with no gene match: 8.

The sample holds many counts of this clonotype. The rearrangement uses TRBV7-2 and TRBJ1-6; 9 bases map to TRBD1. V lost 5 bases and J lost 11; bases outside the gene matches: 7. There are 14 residues in the CDR3. CDR1 and CDR2 (germline): SGHTA, FQGNSA. The CDR3 protein is CASSPGQGRTPLHF. Written as DNA, the CDR3 is TGTGCCAGCAGCCCGGGACAGGGAAGGACACCCCTCCACTTT. The whole variable domain, filled in from reference TRBV7-2 and TRBJ1-6, reads GAGVSQSPSNKVTEKGKDVELRCDPISGHTALYWYRQSLGQGLEFLIYFQGNSAPDKSGLPSDRFSAERTGGSVSTLTIQRTQQEDSAVYLCASSPGQGRTPLHFGNGTRLTVT.

This clonotype turned up a few times. The chain employs TRBV7-2 and TRBJ2-2, with D possibly matching TRBD2 (5 bases). CDR1 is SGHTA and CDR2 is FQGNSA in the germline V gene. This CDR3 spans 15 amino acids. With 5 bases removed from V and 0 bases from J, the gap between germline ends came to 10 bases. The CDR3 sequence is CASSPAVTNTGELFF. As DNA, the CDR3 is TGTGCCAGCAGCCCAGCGGTGACGAACACCGGGGAGCTGTTTTTT.

This chain links TRBV7-2 with TRBJ1-1; 8 nucleotides match TRBD1. V lost 6 bases to trimming and J lost 3 bases; unmatched junction nucleotides: 6. Germline V gene data show CDR1 as SGHTA and CDR2 as FQGNSA. The CDR3 runs 14 residues. CDR3 DNA sequence: TGTGCCAGCAGTTTACAGGGGGGAGACACTGAAGCTTTCTTT. As protein: CASSLQGGDTEAFF.

This chain uses TRBV7-2 with TRBJ2-5, with D perhaps TRBD2 (5 bases). The J call may be mistaken, given a closer DNA end match to TRBJ2-7. In germline, CDR1 is SGHTA, CDR2 FQGNSA. The CDR3 covers 15 residues. CDR3 sequence reads: CASSTGGNSGYEQYF. The CDR3 nucleotides read TGTGCCAGCAGTACCGGAGGTAACTCAGGATACGAGCAGTACTTC.

A single count supports this clonotype. V is TRBV19 and J is TRBJ1-1, with D unresolved. The CDR3 contains 13 residues. Trimming took 11 bases from V and 4 from J, leaving 17 bases between them. Germline CDR1 and CDR2: LNHDA and SQIVND (reference sequence). The CDR3 DNA reads as TGTGCCGGTCGCCTGGGTCCTGCCACTGAAGCTTTCTTT. It is translated as CAGRLGPATEAFF.

This clonotype was seen ten or more times. V usage is TRBV7-8 and J usage is TRBJ2-5; 15 bases align to TRBD2. Germline loops: CDR1 SGHVS, CDR2 FQNEAQ. The trim removed 4 bases at V and 0 bases at J, leaving 6 bases unmatched. The CDR3 has 18 amino acids. The CDR3 protein is CASSSPGLAGGYQETQYF. Here the CDR3 DNA reads TGTGCCAGCAGCTCTCCCGGACTAGCGGGGGGGTACCAAGAGACCCAGTACTTC.

The chain couples TRBV6-1 to TRBJ2-3, with D uncertain. CDR1 is MNHNS and CDR2 is SASEGT in the germline V gene. V shed 4 bases and J shed 6 bases, with 8 bases lying between them. The CDR3 spans 12 residues. The DNA of the CDR3 is TGTGCCAGCAGTGCCCAGCTGGATACGCAGTATTTT. Translating gives CASSAQLDTQYF.

Notes on this clonotype: Relative to the germline gene, one junction end is altered; a read error may explain this. The CDR3: CASGPTGDKESQHF. DNA for the CDR3: TGTGCCAGCGGCCCTACCGGGGACAAAGAGTCCCAGCACTTC. The chain combines TRBV7-2 with TRBJ2-5, with D possibly TRBD1 on 6 matching bases. CDR1 SGHTA and CDR2 FQGNSA come from the germline V gene. The CDR3 spans 14 residues.

The chain combines TRBV11-2 with TRBJ2-7, with 8 positions matching TRBD1. The CDR3 runs to 15 residues. Germline V gene sequence: CDR1 SGHAT, CDR2 FQNNGV. The V segment lost 1 base and the J segment 7 bases; nucleotides outside the gene matches: 9. CDR3 DNA: TGTGCCAGCAGCTTAGTAACAGGGGGGCTCGGTGAGCAGTACTTC. This codes for CASSLVTGGLGEQYF.

V and J are TRBV6-5 and TRBJ2-7; TRBD1 matches at 8 bases. The J call may be incorrect, as the DNA end agrees better with TRBJ2-5. The CDR3 runs 15 residues. Germline assignment: CDR1 MNHEY and CDR2 SVGAGI. The CDR3 DNA sequence: TGTGCCAGCAGTTTCTTGACAGGGGTCCAAGAGACCCAGTACTTC. Encoded protein: CASSFLTGVQETQYF.

In its sample, this clonotype was seen many times. This rearrangement joins TRBV7-2 to TRBJ2-1; 8 nucleotides line up with TRBD2. The J call may not be correct, given that the DNA end is closer to TRBJ2-7. The CDR3 sequence is 14 residues long. CDR1 is SGHTA, CDR2 FQGNSA, per germline. The CDR3 DNA sequence: TGTGCCAGCAGCTTAGAACTAGCGGCCAATGAGCAGTACTTC. Protein: CASSLELAANEQYF.

In its sample, this clonotype was seen a few times. V and J are TRBV7-2 and TRBJ1-2; D remains unclear. The CDR3 runs to 13 residues. Germline V gives CDR1 SGHTA, CDR2 FQGNSA. Trimming stripped 1 base from V and 8 bases from J, with 11 bases between. The CDR3 sequence is CASSLDPSAGYTF. The CDR3 DNA is TGTGCCAGCAGCTTAGATCCGTCTGCGGGCTACACCTTC.